These 11 T cell receptor beta chains were sequenced from one sample in a study of blood T cell repertoires in COVID-19. Profiled with immunoSEQ multiplex PCR; TCRdb holds only in-frame clones, not every one. The data hold 100,000 to 150,000 clones, with approximately 80% observed a single time. Sequencing input: peripheral blood. These receptors came from a woman between 50 and 59 years old with acute or convalescent COVID-19.

The J gene is TRBJ1-1, the V gene TRBV28; D is uncertain. The CDR3 has 13 amino acids. The V gene's germline CDR1 is MDHEN and CDR2 SYDVKM. V dropped 3 bases and J dropped 6 bases, with 11 bases sitting between them. The CDR3 nucleotides read TGTGCCAGCAGTTTTCCGGATCGGGCTGAAGCTTTCTTT. This sequence encodes CASSFPDRAEAFF.

The genes are TRBV14 and TRBJ2-7; possible D gene TRBD2, 5 bases. Looked up from germline, CDR1 is SGHDN and CDR2 is FVKESK. The CDR3 contains 13 residues. V lost 3 bases to trimming and J lost 2 bases, with 8 bases between them. For the CDR3, the DNA is TGTGCCAGCAGCCAGACTAATACCTACGAGCAGTACTTC. Its protein product is CASSQTNTYEQYF.

This clone was recorded once. The chain is built from TRBV7-3 and TRBJ2-2, with 11 bases matching TRBD2. The CDR3 is 14 residues long. Germline assignment: CDR1 SGHTA and CDR2 FQGTGA. With V trimmed by 10 bases and J by 6 bases, 7 bases remained unmatched. The chain's CDR3 is CATKLAGGAGELFF. The CDR3 coding sequence is TGTGCCACAAAGCTAGCGGGGGGAGCCGGGGAGCTGTTTTTT.

This clone was seen a handful of times. The chain joins TRBV6-5 to TRBJ1-3; D gene uncertain. V gave up 8 bases and J gave up 0 bases, with 8 bases separating them. Germline-derived CDR1 and CDR2 are MNHEY and SVGAGI. This CDR3 is 13 amino acids long. The CDR3 DNA reads TGTGCCAGCTCAGATAACTCTGGAAACACCATATATTTT. It encodes CASSDNSGNTIYF.

The genes are TRBV7-6 and TRBJ2-1, with D unresolved. V lost 7 bases, J lost 3 bases, and 19 bases lay in between. Germline V gene lookup returns CDR1 SGHVS and CDR2 FNYEAQ. The CDR3 length is 16 residues. CDR3 protein: CASTPSTRQNYNEQFF. For the CDR3, the DNA is TGTGCCAGCACCCCCTCAACCAGGCAAAACTACAATGAGCAGTTCTTC. Looking up the rest from reference TRBV7-6 and TRBJ2-1 gives the full variable domain: GAGVSQSPRYKVTKRGQDVALRCDPISGHVSLYWYRQALGQGPEFLTYFNYEAQQDKSGLPNDRFSAERPEGSISTLTIQRTEQRDSAMYRCASTPSTRQNYNEQFFGPGTRLTVL.

The chain carries TRBV3-1 (or the pseudogene TRBV3-2) and TRBJ1-5; TRBD1 is a possible D gene (5 bases). The germline V gene has CDR1 LGHDT and CDR2 YNNKEL (reference sequence). There are 14 residues in the CDR3. Trimming took 0 bases from V and 8 from J, leaving 11 bases between them. DNA of the CDR3: TGTGCCAGCAGCCAAGAGAGTGGAGGGGAGCCCCAGCATTTT. Amino acid sequence: CASSQESGGEPQHF.

The gene calls are TRBV27 and TRBJ1-2, with 7 bases aligning to TRBD1. Germline V gene sequence: CDR1 MNHEY, CDR2 SMNVEV (reference sequence). V trimming: 4 bases; J trimming: 0 bases; junction bases outside the gene matches: 5. CDR3 size: 15 residues. The CDR3 nucleotides are TGTGCCAGCAGTTCCAGACAGGGAGCTAACTATGGCTACACCTTC. Its protein is CASSSRQGANYGYTF.

V gene TRBV12-3 or TRBV12-4 combines with J gene TRBJ1-4, with 7 bases identical to TRBD1. The CDR3 length is 13 residues. Germline trimming cut 6 bases from V and 8 bases from J; bases unmatched to any gene: 6. In DNA, the CDR3 is TGTGCCAGCAGGCGGGACAGAGGAGAAAAACTGTTTTTT. Its translation: CASRRDRGEKLFF.

The V and J genes are TRBV15 and TRBJ1-5; a possible D gene is TRBD1 (6 bases). CDR3 length: 14 residues. The V end was cut by 8 bases, the J end by 2 bases, with 13 bases between. Germline V gene sequence: CDR1 LNHNV, CDR2 YYDKDF (reference sequence). In DNA form, the CDR3 reads TGTGCCACCCGAACAGGGTTGGGCAATCAGCCCCAGCATTTT. As protein: CATRTGLGNQPQHF.

This clone has just one count. The chain uses TRBV3-1 (or the pseudogene TRBV3-2) and TRBJ1-1; D unclear. CDR1 is LGHDT, CDR2 YNNKEL, per germline (reference sequence). With 4 bases removed from V and 6 bases from J, the gap between germline ends came to 15 bases. The CDR3 contains 14 residues. This CDR3 is CASSPELSRAEAFF. DNA for the CDR3: TGTGCCAGCAGCCCTGAGCTCAGTCGGGCTGAAGCTTTCTTT.

Only one count was recorded for this clone. The chain carries TRBV11-2 and TRBJ2-7; unclear D gene. This CDR3 is built from 13 residues. The V and J ends lost 0 bases and 2 bases respectively, with 5 bases between them. In germline, CDR1 is SGHAT, CDR2 FQNNGV. The CDR3 DNA reads as TGTGCCAGCAGCTTAGAGGCACCCTACGAGCAGTACTTC. It codes for CASSLEAPYEQYF.